These 22 T cell receptor beta chains originate from one sample sequenced in a study of glioma-infiltrating T cells after dendritic cell vaccination. Sequenced by immunoSEQ multiplex PCR; TCRdb stores in-frame clones only, minus some. The sample holds 110,000 or so clones; 90% are singletons and the top ten take approximately 2.7%. Indicated time point: after dendritic cell vaccination, including at tumor progression/relapse. The sample in question was blood, obtained after dendritic cell vaccination. Source of these receptors: a human donor with glioblastoma.

The V and J genes are TRBV11-2 and TRBJ2-5; 8 positions match TRBD1. The V gene's germline CDR1 is SGHAT and CDR2 FQNNGV. V lost 4 bases to trimming and J lost 7 bases; unmatched junction nucleotides: 11. The CDR3 length is 15 residues. The CDR3 loop reads CASSSTAGGGVTQYF. CDR3 bases: TGTGCCAGCAGCTCAACCGCAGGGGGCGGGGTGACCCAGTACTTC.

The chain employs TRBV6-1 and TRBJ1-2; D gene uncertain. Trimming removed 5 bases from V and 4 bases from J, with 14 bases in between. The germline gives CDR1 MNHNS, CDR2 SASEGT. The CDR3 is made up of 14 amino acids. This CDR3 is CASSPELGGYGYTF. The CDR3, as DNA: TGTGCCAGCAGTCCCGAGTTAGGCGGCTATGGCTACACCTTC.

This clone was counted only a few times. The genes are TRBV6-1 and TRBJ2-7, with 8 nucleotides matching TRBD1. J was trimmed by 0 bases and V by 6 bases; bases with no gene match: 7. Germline V CDR1 and CDR2: MNHNS, SASEGT. The CDR3 is made up of 15 amino acids. The CDR3 sequence: CASSRDRTISYEQYF. The CDR3 nucleotides are TGTGCCAGCAGCAGGGACAGGACTATCTCCTACGAGCAGTACTTC.

The genes are TRBV27 and TRBJ1-1; D might be TRBD1 (6 bases). Germline lookup yields CDR1 MNHEY and CDR2 SMNVEV (reference sequence). V was trimmed by 6 bases and J by 3 bases, leaving 14 bases between them. This CDR3 has 14 residues. The CDR3 protein is CASRVQGRHTEAFF. The CDR3 nucleotides read TGTGCCAGCAGAGTACAGGGACGCCACACTGAAGCTTTCTTT.

J is TRBJ2-7 and V is TRBV9, with 8 bases aligning to TRBD1. V shed 0 bases, J shed 3 bases, and the junction held 8 bases outside the gene matches. Per the germline V gene, CDR1 is SGDLS and CDR2 is YYNGEE. The length of the CDR3 is 16 residues. The CDR3 spells CASSVDPSTGDYEQYF. The CDR3 DNA sequence: TGTGCCAGCAGCGTAGACCCTTCGACAGGGGACTACGAGCAGTACTTC.

The chain links TRBV6-1 to TRBJ2-3; TRBD2 matches at 13 bases. J gave up 4 bases and V 7 bases, and 5 bases lay outside the gene matches. The CDR3 is made up of 15 amino acids. CDR1 and CDR2 (germline): MNHNS, SASEGT. The CDR3 here is CASITSGRGPDTQYF. CDR3 in DNA: TGTGCCAGCATCACTAGCGGGAGGGGGCCAGATACGCAGTATTTT.

The rearrangement joins TRBV5-1 to TRBJ2-7; D is unresolved. CDR1 and CDR2 (germline): SGHRS, YFSETQ. V dropped 4 bases and J dropped 2 bases, with 10 bases sitting between them. This CDR3 has 13 amino acids. The CDR3 sequence: CASSPAGTYEQYF. The CDR3 region has the DNA TGCGCCAGCAGCCCTGCAGGAACCTACGAGCAGTACTTC.

The chain couples TRBV25-1 to TRBJ1-2; D is uncertain. CDR3 length equals 13 residues. The germline CDR1 and CDR2 sequences are MGHDK and SYGVNS. Trimming shortened V by 4 bases and J by 3 bases, and 9 bases separated the two germline ends. The CDR3 reads CASSATGDYGYTF. Here the CDR3 DNA reads TGTGCCAGCAGTGCTACCGGGGACTATGGCTACACCTTC.

The gene calls are TRBV5-1 and TRBJ2-2; 9 bases map to TRBD1. The V gene's germline CDR1 is SGHRS and CDR2 YFSETQ. V was pared by 4 bases and J by 7 bases, with 8 bases of the junction left unmatched. CDR3 length: 15 amino acids. The CDR3 reads CASSPDRGRGGELFF. The CDR3 DNA reads as TGCGCCAGCAGCCCGGACAGGGGACGGGGCGGGGAGCTGTTTTTT.

V gene TRBV10-2 combines with J gene TRBJ1-1, with a possible D match to TRBD1 (5 bases). The V and J ends lost 6 bases and 4 bases respectively, with 15 bases between them. Germline V CDR1 and CDR2: WSHSY, SAAADI. The CDR3 sequence is 14 residues long. The CDR3 bases are TGCGCCAGCAGGCCGGGTGGCGGGACCACTGAAGCTTTCTTT. This sequence encodes CASRPGGGTTEAFF.

The chain combines TRBV7-8 with TRBJ2-2, with 9 positions matching TRBD1. The V and J ends lost 5 bases and 0 bases, in that order; junction bases with no gene match: 4. Per the germline V gene, CDR1 is SGHVS and CDR2 is FQNEAQ. The CDR3 totals 16 residues. As DNA, the CDR3 is TGTGCCAGCAGCCCAGGGACAGGGTCGAACACCGGGGAGCTGTTTTTT. Protein sequence: CASSPGTGSNTGELFF.

This rearrangement joins TRBV6-1 to TRBJ2-5; 7 positions match TRBD1. This CDR3 is 13 amino acids long. The ends lost 6 bases at V and 4 bases at J; junction bases unmatched: 5. CDR1 is MNHNS and CDR2 is SASEGT in the germline V gene. This chain's CDR3 is CASSADRIETQYF. In DNA, the CDR3 is TGTGCCAGCAGCGCGGACAGGATAGAGACCCAGTACTTC.

The chain has TRBV6-1 and TRBJ2-3; 7 bases fit TRBD1. The CDR3 has 14 amino acids. V shed 10 bases and J 4 bases; nucleotides not matched to a gene: 11. Germline V CDR1 and CDR2: MNHNS, SASEGT. The CDR3 loop reads CATIEGGAADTQYF. The CDR3 nucleotides are TGTGCCACAATCGAAGGGGGCGCAGCAGATACGCAGTATTTT.

This sequence joins TRBV30 and TRBJ1-2, with 9 bases matching TRBD1. CDR1 and CDR2 (germline): GTSNPN, SVGIG (reference sequence). CDR3 length: 11 residues. J was trimmed by 14 bases and V by 2 bases; bases with no gene match: 6. This chain's CDR3 is CAWSTGQGRTF. CDR3 nucleotide sequence: TGTGCCTGGAGTACGGGACAGGGAAGGACCTTC.

V is TRBV9 and J is TRBJ2-2; D remains unclear. Germline V gene sequence: CDR1 SGDLS, CDR2 YYNGEE. The CDR3 is made up of 15 amino acids. V gave up 4 bases and J gave up 6 bases, with 16 bases separating them. In nucleotides, the CDR3 is TGTGCCAGCAGCCCCCACAATCTAGAGGCCGGGGAGCTGTTTTTT. Its protein is CASSPHNLEAGELFF. Full variable domain (outside the CDR3, taken from reference TRBV9 and TRBJ2-2): DSGVTQTPKHLITATGQRVTLRCSPRSGDLSVYWYQQSLDQGLQFLIQYYNGEERAKGNILERFSAQQFPDLHSELNLSSLELGDSALYFCASSPHNLEAGELFFGEGSRLTVL.

The CDR3 here is CASSDDLASSGELFF. The CDR3 nucleotides are TGTGCCAGCAGTGATGATCTAGCGAGCAGTGGGGAGCTGTTTTTT. This chain connects TRBV2 to TRBJ2-2, with a weak D call TRBD2 (6 bases). CDR3 length equals 15 residues. Trimming removed 3 bases at V and 8 bases at J, with 16 bases between. CDR1 SNHLY and CDR2 FYNNEI come from the germline V gene.

The chain links TRBV6-4 to TRBJ1-1, with D maybe TRBD1 (6 bases). Germline loops: CDR1 MRHNA, CDR2 SNTAGT. This CDR3 spans 13 amino acids. V lost 2 bases and J lost 6, with 10 bases in between. CDR3 bases: TGTGCCAGCAGTGACAGGGACACCCCTGAAGCTTTCTTT. This gives the protein CASSDRDTPEAFF.

This clone was observed a handful of times. The chain employs TRBV5-1 and TRBJ2-7, with TRBD1 matching over 8 bases. Germline V gives CDR1 SGHRS, CDR2 YFSETQ. CDR3 length: 14 residues. The ends lost 1 base at V and 5 bases at J; junction bases unmatched: 5. The CDR3 DNA reads as TGCGCCAGCAGCTTGAAGGCAGGGGGCAACGAGCAGTACTTC. Encoded protein: CASSLKAGGNEQYF.

V is TRBV6-1 and J is TRBJ2-5, with 9 bases fitting TRBD2. Germline CDR1 reads MNHNS; CDR2 reads SASEGT. Germline trimming cut 3 bases from V and 4 bases from J; bases unmatched to any gene: 9. This CDR3 has 16 residues. The CDR3 nucleotides read TGTGCCAGCAGTGAGATTCCTAGCGGGATGGGAGAGACCCAGTACTTC. This encodes CASSEIPSGMGETQYF.

The genes are TRBV2 and TRBJ2-1; D not resolved. This CDR3 has 12 amino acids. The V end was cut by 4 bases, the J end by 5 bases, with 6 bases between. Per the germline V gene, CDR1 is SNHLY and CDR2 is FYNNEI. The CDR3 spells CASSGLNNEQFF. The CDR3 bases are TGTGCCAGCAGTGGACTGAACAATGAGCAGTTCTTC.

The CDR3 region is CASSDRDRAGNTIYF. CDR3 nucleotide sequence: TGTGCCAGCAGCGACCGGGACAGGGCTGGAAACACCATATATTTT. The chain has TRBV6-4 and TRBJ1-3; 9 bases agree with TRBD1. Unmatched junction bases numbered 5, after V lost 6 bases and J lost 2 bases. The CDR3 is 15 residues long. Germline CDR1 reads MRHNA; CDR2 reads SNTAGT.

In this sample, this clone turned up once. V and J are TRBV10-3 and TRBJ2-5; 12 positions match TRBD2. Germline trimming cut 8 bases from V and 2 bases from J; bases unmatched to any gene: 6. Germline V lookup: CDR1 ENHRY, CDR2 SYGVKD. This CDR3 region has 15 residues. The chain's CDR3 is CAISTSGRRQETQYF. As DNA, the CDR3 is TGTGCCATCTCAACTAGCGGGAGGCGACAAGAGACCCAGTACTTC.